This TCR beta chain was documented in a study of siplizumab effects on memory and regulatory T cells. Broader study findings: Memory cells seemed less diverse than naive T cells, which also seemed major contributors to the alloresponse. Reactions containing siplizumab showed mappable alloreactive CD4+ clones averaging about 70% Treg-derived, versus under 30% in controls. Mapping to unstimulated subsets was achieved for only a minor fraction of alloreactive clones. Proliferating Tregs from siplizumab cultures lacked functional confirmation of suppression.

TCRdb's table, derived via immunoSEQ multiplex PCR, lists solely in-frame clones and lacks some. The sample holds more than 85,000 clones, about 91% seen once. Comments on this clone: The antigen remains undetermined.

The sample comprised Tregs sorted from blood. The sequence was collected from a human donor in good health.

CDR3 region: CASNLQGTGNTIYF. The CDR3 region has the DNA TGTGCCAGCAATCTACAGGGCACGGGAAACACCATATATTTT. The rearrangement links TRBV27 to TRBJ1-3; possibly TRBD1 for D (6 bases). Germline V lookup: CDR1 MNHEY, CDR2 SMNVEV (reference sequence). Trimming removed 7 bases at V and 4 bases at J, with 14 bases between. The CDR3 is made up of 14 amino acids.